This TCR beta chain was captured in a study of blood T cell repertoires in COVID-19. Study-wide background: COVID-19 samples from acute and convalescent phases originated in the United States, Italy and Spain. Sample material is recorded as cDNA or gDNA derived from T cells, B-cell-depleted T cells, or PBMCs.

Source study methods: Amplifying reference gene primers gave estimates of nucleated cell counts. The table came from immunoSEQ multiplex PCR; TCRdb's copy has only in-frame clones and leaves some out. V, J and clone size were drawn from that table, and D and trimming were deduced from the DNA. This table holds approximately 240,000 clones, around 82% found once. The TCR originated in a woman in her sixties or seventies with acute or convalescent COVID-19. The sequenced material came from peripheral blood.

The CDR3 nucleotides are TGTGCCAGCAGCGAGCGGAGGGCTGGAAACACCATATATTTT. Protein: CASSERRAGNTIYF. V and J are TRBV6-5 and TRBJ1-3; D remains ambiguous. V lost 6 bases and J lost 2, with 11 bases in between. This CDR3 region has 14 residues. Germline values: CDR1 MNHEY, CDR2 SVGAGI.